This T cell receptor beta chain emerged from a study of T cell responses to AZD1222 COVID-19 vaccine (dated by TCRdb to 2020 to 2022). For the study in its entirety: TCR sequencing was performed for 230 to 250 trial participants, of whom about 200 were given two doses of AZD1222 and around 26 were given two doses of MenACWY control vaccine. Trial participants were enrolled by age into 18-55, 56-69 and 70-plus year subgroups, with roughly 160, 29 and 62 TCR-sequenced participants respectively.

The paper as a whole reports these results and caveats: Because no samples from the day 14 peak response were available, repertoires could be characterized only after the peak T cell response. Participants were mostly white British and included more females than males, and it was suggested by the authors that clonal diversity may have been underestimated. The 56-69-year group was small, and its depth increase did not reach significance, likely because of low power. Only 5 to 7 AZD1222 recipients were SARS-CoV-2 seropositive at baseline, limiting conclusions about previously exposed vaccinees. Vaccine-associated CD4 TCRs spanned the whole spike protein, with dominant responses in regions 160-218 and 743-854. Reportedly, close to half of the unique spike-specific TCRs recognized epitopes lying outside the regions that are mutated in the B.1.351 and B.1.1.7 variants. A significant rise in spike-specific TCR breadth and depth was observed after two AZD1222 doses relative to day 0 and relative to MenACWY recipients.

The CDR3 regions of human TCRbeta chains were analyzed by immunosequencing. On the authors' methods: Repertoire TCRs were checked for matches against a reference library of SARS-CoV-2-specific TCRs that had been generated using the MIRA antigen-specificity platform. Breadth meant the fraction of unique TCRs that were SARS-CoV-2-associated, whereas depth meant the fraction of total T cells that were SARS-CoV-2-associated. Each spike-specific TCR was assigned to its reactive spike region and to a CD4 or CD8 class using the MIRA data. Log10-transformed breadth and depth values were compared by one-way ANOVA with Sidak's multiple comparisons tests. Imported from immuneACCESS, the table was reduced by TCRdb to in-frame sequences with V and J called. These copies leave out some clones; in studies compared against another copy, an unresolved V gene accounts for under half, and the cause of the remainder is not known. V and J calls and clone size are given by that table; D and trimming were obtained from the DNA. A total of under 95,000 clones appear in this sample, approximately 87% of them only once. The top ten constitute over 1.3% of the sample.

As regards this clone: Its cognate antigen has yet to be identified. The record has no base qualities; no much larger clone is one base away.

This specimen's time point label, per the study, means: about 28 days (+/-7) after the second vaccine dose. AZD1222 recipients with second doses at about 4 weeks or about 12 weeks were pooled, because spike-specific TCR depth and breadth did not differ between schedules. Samples from vaccinated people were obtained from the UK trials COV001 and COV002, which included a single-blind randomized controlled phase 2/3 trial of AZD1222 (ChAdOx1 nCoV-19) in healthy adults. Trial participant PBMC samples were collected at day 0 and day 28 after the second dose for TCRbeta chain sequencing. V and J are truncated by 0 bases and 5 bases respectively, leaving an intervening sequence of 8 bases. The germline V gene (reference sequence) specifies LGHDT as CDR1 and YNNKEL as CDR2. The CDR3 runs 13 residues from the cysteine to the phenylalanine. The CDR3 DNA has 39 bases and is translated from base 1.

The clonotype originates from an adult who received the AZD1222 COVID-19 vaccine. This chain joins TRBV3-1 (or the pseudogene TRBV3-2) to TRBJ2-7; there is no confident call for the D gene. This material consisted of peripheral blood, taken 28 days after the second AZD1222 dose. CDR3 region: CASSQDGSHEQYF. The DNA sequence is given as TGTGCCAGCAGCCAAGATGGGTCGCACGAGCAGTACTTC.